The rows below give T cell receptor beta chains drawn from one sample of a study of blood T cells in healthy people across ages. Each CDR3 protein gets one entry after TCRdb re-called the 5' RACE reads with MiXCR. This sample yields over 1.5 million distinct CDR3 sequences, of which about 50% are seen a single time; approximately 2.1% belongs to the top ten. Specimen: blood. These receptors all stem from a woman aged 40 to 50 in good health. Both conserved end residues are trimmed from each CDR3. Each record gives: J gene, V gene, D gene, CDR3 protein. A D gene is named only where the DNA matches it firmly.

J: TRBJ1-4; V: TRBV20-1; D: NA; CDR3: SARDYRALSGKLF
J: TRBJ2-3; V: TRBV6-5; D: TRBD1; CDR3: ASSRLGTGDTDTQY
J: TRBJ2-3; V: TRBV12-3/TRBV12-4; D: NA; CDR3: ASSSRNAHSRGGTDTQY
J: TRBJ2-7; V: TRBV5-1; D: NA; CDR3: ASKVNQGTYEQY
J: TRBJ2-6; V: TRBV29-1; D: NA; CDR3: SVLPGANVLT
J: TRBJ2-1; V: TRBV20-1; D: NA; CDR3: MPVGEQF
J: TRBJ1-5; V: TRBV27; D: NA; CDR3: ASSVRGNQPQH
J: TRBJ2-1; V: TRBV3-1; D: NA; CDR3: ASSHTLGYEQF
J: TRBJ2-1; V: TRBV29-1; D: TRBD2; CDR3: SVVGGSSYNEQF
J: TRBJ2-5; V: TRBV9; D: TRBD1; CDR3: ASSVEDRDWKTQY
J: NA; V: TRBV21-1; D: NA; CDR3: ASSKIERWRQGNPETVETQY